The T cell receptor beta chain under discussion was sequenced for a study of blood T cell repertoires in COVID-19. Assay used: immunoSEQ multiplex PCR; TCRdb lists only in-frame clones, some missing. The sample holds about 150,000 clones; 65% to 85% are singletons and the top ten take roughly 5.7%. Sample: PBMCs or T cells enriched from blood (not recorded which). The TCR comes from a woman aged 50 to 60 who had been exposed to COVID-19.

DNA of the CDR3: TGCGCCAGCAGTCAAACGGGACAGGGAGCAACTAATGAAAAACTGTTTTTT. Its protein is CASSQTGQGATNEKLFF. The chain links TRBV4-3 to TRBJ1-4, with TRBD1 matching over 9 bases. Germline-derived CDR1 and CDR2 are LGHNA and YSLEER. CDR3 length equals 17 residues. With V trimmed by 6 bases and J by 0 bases, 8 bases remained unmatched.